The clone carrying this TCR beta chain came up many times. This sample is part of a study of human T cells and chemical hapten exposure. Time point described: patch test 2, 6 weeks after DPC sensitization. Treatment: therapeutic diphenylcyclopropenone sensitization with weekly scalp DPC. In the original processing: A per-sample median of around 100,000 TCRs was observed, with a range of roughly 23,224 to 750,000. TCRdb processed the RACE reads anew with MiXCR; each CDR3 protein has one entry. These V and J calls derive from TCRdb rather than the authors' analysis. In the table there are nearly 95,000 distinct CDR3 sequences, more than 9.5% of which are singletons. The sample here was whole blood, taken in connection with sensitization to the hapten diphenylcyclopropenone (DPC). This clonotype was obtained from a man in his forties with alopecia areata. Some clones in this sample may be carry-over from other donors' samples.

The CDR3 spells CASSLVVGTDTQYF. The CDR3 nucleotides are TGCGCCAGCAGCTTGGTGGTCGGCACAGATACGCAGTATTTT. The chain has TRBV5-1 and TRBJ2-3; D gene unclear. CDR3 length equals 14 residues. CDR1 SGHRS and CDR2 YFSETQ come from the germline V gene. V lost 0 bases and J 1 base, leaving 6 bases between the germline ends.